These T cell receptor beta chains were read from a single sample in a study of blood T cell repertoires in COVID-19. Profiled with immunoSEQ multiplex PCR; TCRdb holds only in-frame clones, not every one. The profile covers fewer than 65,000 clones, with roughly nine tenths appearing a single time and about a sixth taken by the ten largest. Sequences were obtained from peripheral blood. Receptors were obtained from a woman in her fifties or sixties with COVID-19, enrolled during active disease. Both conserved end residues are part of each CDR3.

J,length,V,CDR3
TRBJ2-5,13,TRBV12-3/TRBV12-4,CASSLARQETQYF
TRBJ1-1,11,TRBV6-5,CASNRDTEAFF
TRBJ2-7,16,TRBV24-1,CATSDPGTGPRHEQYF
TRBJ1-4,12,TRBV7-8,CASSWDSEKLFF
TRBJ1-1,13,TRBV5-1,CASSYEGSGEAFF
TRBJ2-7,14,TRBV28,CASSLPRVSSEQYF
TRBJ2-7,15,TRBV27,CASSLSRDRAHEQYF
TRBJ1-1,16,TRBV11-1,CASSGGYRGRLAEAFF
TRBJ1-2,12,TRBV5-5,CASSTGGGTGTF
TRBJ2-1,18,TRBV4-2,CASSQGRFTSGRWGEQFF
TRBJ1-5,14,TRBV6-5,CASSRQGMGQPQHF
TRBJ1-2,13,TRBV6-5,CASSYGGNYGYTF
TRBJ1-2,14,TRBV2,CASNRDPGDYGYTF
TRBJ1-4,15,TRBV7-9,CASSPGQGHEEKLFF
TRBJ2-7,15,TRBV4-1,CASSQTGTVSYEQYF
TRBJ2-3,15,TRBV27,CASSFTSQCTDTQYF
TRBJ1-2,14,TRBV7-2,CASSYDTVNYGYTF
TRBJ2-1,12,TRBV6-5,CASRQGLDEQFF
TRBJ2-1,14,TRBV5-1,CASSPGLVSNEQFF
TRBJ2-7,15,TRBV11-3,CASSPGTQATYEQYF
TRBJ2-2,16,TRBV2,CASRESRAVRVGELFF
TRBJ1-5,15,TRBV27,CASSSGTGGNQPQHF
TRBJ1-2,15,TRBV27,CASSSRRPDIFGYTF
TRBJ2-7,14,TRBV4-3,CASSQALRDYEQYF
TRBJ1-2,14,TRBV19,CASNRGRGNYGYTF
TRBJ2-3,15,TRBV9,CASSGGLPGTDTQYF
TRBJ2-7,15,TRBV6-2/TRBV6-3,CASSQEGAPAYEQYF
TRBJ1-4,14,TRBV19,CATRDRGRNEKLFF
TRBJ2-7,15,TRBV7-3,CASSRERESPGEQYF
TRBJ1-4,15,TRBV5-6,CASSWTAAGNEKLFF
TRBJ2-4,13,TRBV19,CASSARTRDIQYF
TRBJ2-7,14,TRBV21-1,CASSTGLPSYEQYF
TRBJ1-1,14,TRBV18,CASSLLTGDTEAFF
TRBJ1-2,15,TRBV11-2,CASSPPSGKSYGYTF
TRBJ1-6,14,TRBV28,CASRPGQGGSPLHF
TRBJ2-3,15,TRBV24-1,CATSDAGQAADTQYF
TRBJ1-4,14,TRBV9,CASSPGQGVEKLFF
TRBJ2-5,14,TRBV5-4,CASSSWRDQETQYF
TRBJ2-5,19,TRBV3-1/TRBV3-2,CASSQGLGLAGGLQETQYF
TRBJ2-2,16,TRBV4-2,CASSQGGQENTGELFF
TRBJ1-5,15,TRBV6-1,CASSERGQRNQPQHF
TRBJ1-2,12,TRBV6-2/TRBV6-3,CASSDKYYGYTF
TRBJ2-7,15,TRBV7-2,CASSYGAGPGYEQYF
TRBJ1-6,14,TRBV4-3,CASSQDSGISPLHF
TRBJ1-1,17,TRBV19,CASTSPGTGALYTEAFF
TRBJ1-3,14,TRBV5-4,CASSLGQGRNTIYF
TRBJ2-7,12,TRBV5-1,CASSQGGYEQYF
TRBJ2-2,13,TRBV2,CASRVRDTGELFF
TRBJ2-1,16,TRBV5-6,CASSPSTSGFYNEQFF
TRBJ2-7,13,TRBV10-3,CAIVRQGSNEQYF
TRBJ2-2,14,TRBV24-1,CATGPSGRTGELFF